This note documents a single T cell receptor (beta chain) sequence. What this receptor recognizes is not known. No base qualities exist here, and no much larger clone lies one base off it. Library generation was performed with 5' RACE. Data came from an Illumina HiSeq 2000. A universal primer binding site was added through template switching, and the final cDNA carried a unique molecular identifier so that TCR cDNA molecules could be counted accurately. Specific primers in the conserved constant-segment region were used to synthesize first-strand cDNA for TCR alpha and beta chains. Each cDNA library was double barcoded, with a SMART-Mk sample barcode plus Illumina barcodes, to control for contamination. Two successive PCR steps introduced TruSeq adapter sequences along with Illumina sample barcodes. The TCR alpha and beta cDNA libraries were sequenced on the Illumina HiSeq platform using custom primers. As for the original processing: MiGEC processed the raw reads to extract unique molecular identifiers, while MiXCR was used to determine the CDR3 positions. Recombination models were inferred per individual with the repgenHMM and IGoR tools using an EM algorithm. The analysis of shared clonotypes was done with the tcR package in R, with sharing normalized by the product of cloneset sizes. Out-of-frame nonproductive sequences were analyzed to study raw recombination free of thymic and clonal selection effects. Clones were called with MiXCR by TCRdb after fastp trimmed the public reads at Q25, and only in-frame beta chains were retained. One record per CDR3 amino acid sequence lists the most common genes and DNA. These V and J calls derive from TCRdb rather than the authors' analysis. Within this sample are about 660,000 distinct CDR3 sequences, with around 8.6% of them counted one time only. The biggest ten clones account for roughly 0.97% of the sample.

The CDR3 contains 16 residues, cysteine and phenylalanine counted. This entry keeps only the CDR3 DNA: 48 bases, framed from base 1. Based on the germline V gene, the CDR1 and CDR2 sequences are SGHTA and FQGNSA. At the junction V is shortened by 8 bases and J by 4 bases, with 20 bases in between. This sample stems from a study of identical twins (dated by TCRdb to between 2015 and 2016). For the wider study: The study deep-sequenced TCR alpha and beta repertoires from monozygotic twins, unrelated adults of various ages and cord blood to test whether fetal clonotypes persist. To rule out contamination, replicate twin experiments were performed at different times with different library preparation protocols.

Broad study findings and their caveats: The excess sharing between twins in beta out-of-frame sequences was weaker because fewer shared sequences reduced the signal-to-noise ratio. Because the same donors could not be followed over many years, the conclusions depended on cross-sectional statistical analysis. Abundant cord blood beta clonotypes had fewer insertions, young adult naive repertoires showed a similar but weaker trend, and memory repertoires showed no such trend. Zero-insertion analyses could be partly confounded by invariant T cells such as MAIT and iNKT, although diverse VJ usage argued against such confounding for most clonotypes. Compared with coincidental sharing between unrelated individuals, an excess of low generation-probability sequences was observed among out-of-frame TCR alpha sequences shared between twins. Out-of-frame TCR alpha sharing in monozygotic twins was systematically underestimated by recombination models, whereas sharing between unrelated individuals was in agreement with the recombination models.

Only healthy Caucasian donors were included. Three pairs of female monozygotic twins, all aged about 18 to 29 years, made up the twin cohort. Peripheral blood mononuclear cells were the source from which RNA for the TCR libraries was isolated. The same data also contributed to another study, on yellow fever vaccine responses in identical twins. The other study reports the following: The authors reported that the T cell response to vaccination in identical twins appeared partly convergent and partly personalized. Focusing on identical twins, the study followed the T cell clones that responded to the vaccine, and did so with precision.

The clonotype originates from a woman between 18 and 29 years old in good health. Sequencing input: PBMCs. The chain is made from TRBV7-2 and TRBJ2-2; the D gene could be TRBD1 or TRBD2, each one agreeing over 5 bases. The CDR3 protein is CASHLGPGRVTGELFF. The base sequence is TGTGCCAGCCACTTGGGGCCGGGAAGAGTCACCGGGGAGCTGTTTTTT.